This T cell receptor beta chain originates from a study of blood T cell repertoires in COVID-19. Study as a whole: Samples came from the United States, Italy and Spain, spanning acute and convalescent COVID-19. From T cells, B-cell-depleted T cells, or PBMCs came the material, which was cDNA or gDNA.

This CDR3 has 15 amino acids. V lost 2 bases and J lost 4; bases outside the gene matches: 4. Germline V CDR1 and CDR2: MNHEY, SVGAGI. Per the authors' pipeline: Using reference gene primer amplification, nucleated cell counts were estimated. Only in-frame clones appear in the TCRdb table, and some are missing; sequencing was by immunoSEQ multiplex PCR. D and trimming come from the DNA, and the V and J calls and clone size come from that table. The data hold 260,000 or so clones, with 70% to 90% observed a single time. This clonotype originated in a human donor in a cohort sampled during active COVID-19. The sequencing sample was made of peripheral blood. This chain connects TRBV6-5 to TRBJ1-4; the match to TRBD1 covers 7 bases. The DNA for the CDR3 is TGTGCCAGCAGTTACAGGGGGCTCGGTAATGAAAAACTGTTTTTT. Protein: CASSYRGLGNEKLFF.